This is a list of T cell receptor beta chains from one sample in a study of blood T cells in healthy people across ages. TCRdb recomputed calls from the 5' RACE reads with MiXCR, one row per CDR3 protein. The profile shows 600,000 or so distinct CDR3 sequences, less than 35% of them singletons. The sample taken for sequencing was blood. All receptors come from a woman of 80 years or more in good health. Both conserved end residues are part of each CDR3. D genes are given only for firm matches. Clone size, where shown, is once, few, many, or a class for clones that have expanded.

j_call d_call v_call clone_size cdr3_aa cdr3_nt
TRBJ1-2 NA TRBV9 NA CASSGGFAGGDYGYTF TGTGCCAGCAGCGGAGGCTTCGCGGGGGGGGACTATGGCTACACCTTC
TRBJ2-1 TRBD2 TRBV20-1 many CSASGLAGGLEQFF TGCAGTGCTAGCGGGCTAGCGGGGGGACTTGAGCAGTTCTTC
TRBJ2-5 TRBD2 TRBV7-8 NA CASSLNSGAGGQNEQYF TGTGCCAGCAGCTTAAATTCGGGCGCGGGGGGGCAAAATGAGCAGTACTTC
TRBJ2-1 NA TRBV4-1 NA CAGSQAYQETQFF TGCGCCGGCAGCCAAGCGTACCAAGAGACCCAGTTCTTC
TRBJ2-2 NA TRBV9 few CASSVGRGGNTGELFF TGTGCCAGCAGCGTAGGTCGTGGTGGGAACACCGGGGAGCTGTTTTTT
TRBJ2-5 NA TRBV6-1 many CASSELEGGTQYF TGTGCCAGCAGTGAACTCGAGGGTGGGACCCAGTACTTC
TRBJ2-7 NA TRBV12-3/TRBV12-4 NA CASSLRDAQYF TGTGCCAGCAGTCTTCGTGACGCCCAGTACTTC
TRBJ2-7 TRBD2 TRBV27 many CASRNGGLAHEQYF TGTGCCAGCAGGAATGGGGGACTAGCCCACGAGCAGTACTTC
TRBJ1-5 NA TRBV7-7 NA CASSRTQGSGNQPRHF TGTGCCAGCAGCCGGACCCAGGGGTCGGGCAATCAGCCCCGGCATTTT
TRBJ2-3 NA TRBV6-1 many CASSDPPDTQYF TGTGCCAGCAGTGACCCCCCAGATACGCAGTATTTT
TRBJ2-5 NA TRBV18 many CASSPSDRNARETQYF TGTGCCAGCTCACCGTCAGACAGGAATGCTCGGGAGACCCAGTACTTC
TRBJ2-1 TRBD2 TRBV5-1 many CASRPGLGGNEQFF TGCGCCAGCAGGCCGGGACTAGGAGGAAATGAGCAGTTCTTC
TRBJ2-7 TRBD2 TRBV6-2/TRBV6-3 NA CASSYGQRGEQYF TGTGCCAGCAGTTATGGTCAGCGGGGCGAGCAGTACTTC
TRBJ2-7 NA TRBV9 many CASSVEGLAYEQYF TGTGCCAGCAGCGTAGAGGGGCTAGCCTACGAGCAGTACTTC
TRBJ2-5 TRBD2 TRBV6-1 many CASNSLAGTYQETQYF TGTGCCAGCAACAGTCTAGCGGGGACGTACCAAGAGACCCAGTACTTC
TRBJ2-3 NA TRBV15 many CATSRSPGDTQYF TGTGCCACCAGCAGGTCTCCAGGGGATACGCAGTATTTT
TRBJ2-2 NA TRBV12-3/TRBV12-4 many CASSYSTGELFF TGTGCCAGCAGTTATTCCACCGGGGAGCTGTTTTTT
TRBJ2-7 NA TRBV2 few CASKPGSRYEQYF TGTGCCTCGAAACCGGGATCGAGGTACGAGCAGTACTTC
TRBJ1-1 NA TRBV7-2 few CASSPQRGIEAFF TGTGCCAGCAGCCCCCAACGGGGTATTGAAGCTTTCTTT
TRBJ2-7 NA TRBV18 many CASSPGATYEQYF TGTGCCAGCTCACCGGGCGCCACCTACGAGCAGTACTTC
TRBJ1-2 TRBD1 TRBV3-1 NA CASSLRDRGPLGYSYTF TGTGCCAGCAGCCTCCGGGACAGGGGGCCCTTGGGCTATAGCTACACCTTT
TRBJ2-1 TRBD1 TRBV25-1 few CVSSHELGQRLYNEQFF TGTGTCAGCAGTCACGAGCTGGGACAGAGACTCTACAATGAGCAGTTCTTC
TRBJ2-2 NA TRBV29-1 few CSVLWTGELFF TGCAGCGTTTTGTGGACCGGGGAGCTGTTTTTT
TRBJ2-4 NA TRBV20-1 NA CSARGSTTGIAKNIRYF TGCAGTGCTAGAGGGAGCACCACAGGGATAGCCAAAAACATTCGGTACTTC
TRBJ2-5 NA TRBV5-1 many CASSLESGQETQYF TGCGCCAGCAGCTTGGAGTCAGGGCAAGAGACCCAGTACTTC
TRBJ1-2 NA TRBV11-2 many CASSSGGAAYGYTF TGTGCCAGCAGCTCGGGGGGGGCAGCTTATGGCTACACCTTC
TRBJ2-2 TRBD1 TRBV30 NA CAFLGGTGGVGTGELFF TGTGCCTTCCTAGGGGGGACAGGGGGGGTCGGCACCGGGGAGCTGTTTTTT
TRBJ2-7 TRBD1 TRBV27 many CASSLSYRTGMPYEQYF TGTGCCAGCAGTTTATCCTACCGGACAGGGATGCCCTACGAGCAGTACTTC
TRBJ1-1 NA TRBV6-2/TRBV6-3 few CASTHGMVFMNTEAFF TGTGCCAGCACTCATGGGATGGTCTTTATGAACACTGAAGCTTTCTTT
TRBJ1-4 NA TRBV5-1 NA CASRGEGTTTNEKLFF TGCGCCAGCAGAGGCGAGGGAACAACAACTAATGAAAAACTGTTTTTT
TRBJ2-3 TRBD2 TRBV5-1 NA CASSVPGLGLRDTQYF TGCGCCAGCAGCGTTCCGGGACTAGGGCTAAGAGATACGCAGTATTTT
TRBJ1-2 NA TRBV20-1 many CSARAGVSYGYTF TGCAGTGCTAGAGCCGGGGTTTCCTATGGCTACACCTTC
TRBJ2-5 NA TRBV20-1 NA CSARDLGRGEETQYF TGCAGTGCTAGAGATCTGGGGCGGGGTGAAGAGACCCAGTACTTC
TRBJ2-1 NA TRBV20-1 many CSAQQASNPEQFF TGCAGTGCACAACAGGCTAGTAACCCCGAGCAGTTCTTC
TRBJ2-1 TRBD1 TRBV3-1 few CASSQDQGAVQFF TGTGCCAGCAGCCAAGATCAGGGGGCAGTGCAGTTCTTC
TRBJ2-3 NA TRBV6-2/TRBV6-3 many CASSSRDTDTQYF TGTGCCAGCAGTTCTAGGGACACAGATACGCAGTATTTT
TRBJ2-7 NA TRBV7-2 NA CANSLEGITPEQYF TGTGCCAACAGCTTAGAGGGGATTACCCCGGAGCAGTACTTC
TRBJ2-1 TRBD2 TRBV27 many CASRLSWRGVAGAEQFF TGTGCCAGCAGATTATCGTGGAGGGGGGTAGCGGGGGCCGAGCAGTTCTTC
TRBJ1-5 TRBD1 TRBV20-1 NA CSSRQGVNQPQHF TGCAGTTCTCGACAGGGAGTCAATCAGCCCCAGCATTTT
TRBJ1-5 NA TRBV20-1 NA CSAREKGRVNQPQHF TGCAGTGCTAGAGAGAAGGGAAGGGTCAATCAGCCCCAGCATTTT
TRBJ1-1 TRBD1 TRBV6-2/TRBV6-3 few CASSYGTGSFMNTEAFF TGTGCCAGCAGTTACGGGACAGGTTCTTTCATGAACACTGAAGCTTTCTTT
TRBJ2-7 NA TRBV7-2 many CASSLNLFFGEQYF TGTGCCAGCAGCCTAAATCTCTTCTTCGGCGAGCAGTACTTC
TRBJ2-2 NA TRBV18 NA CASSPTWGTGELFF TGTGCCAGCTCGCCTACTTGGGGCACCGGGGAGCTGTTTTTT